The clone carrying this T cell receptor beta chain was seen repeatedly, ten times or more. The sample is drawn from a study of blood T cells in healthy people across ages. Whole-study context: Per two T cells, template switching captured roughly one barcoded beta molecule.

Those donating, healthy Caucasian individuals from Russia, were aged about 6 to 95. CDR1 and CDR2 from the germline V gene are SGHTA and FQGTGA. This CDR3 is built from 15 residues. V lost 3 bases and J lost 1, with 12 bases in between. Then a second PCR, running roughly 7 to 11 cycles, was carried out with a sample-barcoded 5' primer and a J-beta primer mix. The authors tagged each cDNA molecule using a template-switch adaptor with 12 random nucleotides. MiXCR, applied by TCRdb to the 5' RACE reads, yields one record per CDR3 protein. The table lists about 640,000 distinct CDR3 sequences, approximately 30% of them singletons.

Sequencing was performed on blood. The chain is built from TRBV7-3 and TRBJ1-2; D remains ambiguous. This receptor was identified in a woman of 80 years or more in good health. The CDR3 DNA is TGTGCCAGCAGCTTCCGGGAGCCCCGTAACTATGGCTACACCTTC. It yields the protein CASSFREPRNYGYTF.